This T cell receptor beta chain was sequenced for a study of CD8 T cells in Susac syndrome. General observations from the study: The study recognized that the number of individuals in its TCR sequencing and HLA analysis was relatively small.

In the case of this clonotype: Its antigen is currently unknown.

The CDR3 totals 16 residues. Germline V gives CDR1 KGHSH, CDR2 LQKENI. Losses at the gene ends were 3 bases for V and 0 bases for J; bases not matched to a gene: 4. The RNA input was roughly 0.45 to 1 ug, and it was reverse transcribed with random hexamers. By means of immunoSEQ multiplex PCR, TCR beta CDR3 spanning 54 Vbeta and 13 Jbeta underwent amplification. TCRdb itself ran the immunoSEQ multiplex PCR reads through MiXCR, one entry per CDR3 protein. Here the sample spans 100,000 to 150,000 distinct CDR3 sequences, around 96% being singletons. The receptor was derived from a human donor in good health. The specimen was CD4+ T cells from PBMCs. The chain couples TRBV18 to TRBJ1-5, with 8 bases identical to TRBD1. DNA for the CDR3: TGTGCCAGCTCACCGTTCGGGACAGGTAGCAATCAGCCCCAGCATTTT. Its protein product is CASSPFGTGSNQPQHF.